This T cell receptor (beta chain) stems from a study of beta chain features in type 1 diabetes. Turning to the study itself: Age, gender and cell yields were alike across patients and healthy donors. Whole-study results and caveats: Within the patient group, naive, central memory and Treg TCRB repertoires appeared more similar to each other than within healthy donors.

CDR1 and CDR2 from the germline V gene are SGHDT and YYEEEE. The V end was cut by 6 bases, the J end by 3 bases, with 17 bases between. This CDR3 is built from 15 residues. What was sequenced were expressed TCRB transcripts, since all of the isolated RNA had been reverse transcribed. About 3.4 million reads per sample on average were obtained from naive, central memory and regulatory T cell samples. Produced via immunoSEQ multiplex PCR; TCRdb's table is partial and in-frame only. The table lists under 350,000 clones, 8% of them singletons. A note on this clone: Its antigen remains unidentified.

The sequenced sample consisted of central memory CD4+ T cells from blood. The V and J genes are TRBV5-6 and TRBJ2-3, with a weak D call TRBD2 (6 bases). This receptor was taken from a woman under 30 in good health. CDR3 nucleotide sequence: TGTGCCAGCACATCACTCGGGGGAAAGACAGATACGCAGTATTTT. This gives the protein CASTSLGGKTDTQYF.